This TCR beta chain was identified during a study of monozygotic twins with inflammatory bowel disease. This CDR3 is built from 14 residues. Germline values: CDR1 SGHKS, CDR2 YYEKEE (reference sequence). In eight separate reactions per sample, cDNA was generated. With the 5' RACE reads reprocessed, TCRdb shows one record per CDR3 protein and no DNA. The sample includes roughly 330,000 distinct CDR3 sequences. The sequencing input was blood. The origin of this receptor is a human donor with ulcerative colitis or Crohn's disease, or a healthy co-twin of an affected twin (not recorded which). This chain connects TRBV5-5 to TRBJ2-7; the TRBD1 assignment by TCRdb is unverifiable without DNA. CDR3 sequence reads: CASSSSAGTYEQYF. The whole variable domain, filled in from reference TRBV5-5 and TRBJ2-7, reads DAGVTQSPTHLIKTRGQQVTLRCSPISGHKSVSWYQQVLGQGPQFIFQYYEKEERGRGNFPDRFSARQFPNYSSELNVNALLLGDSALYLCASSSSAGTYEQYFGPGTRLTVT.